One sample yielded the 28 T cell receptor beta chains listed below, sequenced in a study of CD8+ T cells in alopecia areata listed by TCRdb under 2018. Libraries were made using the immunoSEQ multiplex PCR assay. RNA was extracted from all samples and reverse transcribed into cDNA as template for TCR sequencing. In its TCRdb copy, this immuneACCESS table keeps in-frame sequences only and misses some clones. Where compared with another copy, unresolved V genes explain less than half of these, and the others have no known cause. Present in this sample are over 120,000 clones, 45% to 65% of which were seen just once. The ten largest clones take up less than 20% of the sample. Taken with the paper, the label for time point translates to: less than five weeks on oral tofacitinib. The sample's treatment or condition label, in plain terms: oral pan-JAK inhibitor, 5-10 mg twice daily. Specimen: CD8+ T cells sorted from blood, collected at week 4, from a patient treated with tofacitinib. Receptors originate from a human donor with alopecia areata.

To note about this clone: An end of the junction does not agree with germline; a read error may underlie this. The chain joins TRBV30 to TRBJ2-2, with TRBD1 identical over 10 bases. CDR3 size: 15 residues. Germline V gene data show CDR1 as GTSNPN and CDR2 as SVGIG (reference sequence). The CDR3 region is CAWRRDRGYTEELFF. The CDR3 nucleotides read TGTGCCTGGAGGAGGGACAGGGGATACACCGAGGAGCTGTTTTTT.

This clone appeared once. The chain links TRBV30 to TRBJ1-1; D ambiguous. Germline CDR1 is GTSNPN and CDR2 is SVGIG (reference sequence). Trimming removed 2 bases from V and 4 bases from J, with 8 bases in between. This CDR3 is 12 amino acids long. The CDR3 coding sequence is TGTGCCTGGAGTACGCACGGCACTGAAGCTTTCTTT. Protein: CAWSTHGTEAFF.

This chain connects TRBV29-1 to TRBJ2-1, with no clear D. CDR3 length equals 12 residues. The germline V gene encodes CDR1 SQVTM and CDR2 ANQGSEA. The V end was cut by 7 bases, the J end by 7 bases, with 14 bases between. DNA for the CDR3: TGCAGCGCCCTCAACCCCCTTAATGAGCAGTTCTTC. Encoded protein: CSALNPLNEQFF.

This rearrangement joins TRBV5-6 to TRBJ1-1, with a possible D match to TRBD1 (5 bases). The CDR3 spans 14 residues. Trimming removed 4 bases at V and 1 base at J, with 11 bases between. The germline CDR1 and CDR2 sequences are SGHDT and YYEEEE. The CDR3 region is CASSLEGWNTEAFF. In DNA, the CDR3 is TGTGCCAGCAGCCTCGAGGGGTGGAACACTGAAGCTTTCTTT.

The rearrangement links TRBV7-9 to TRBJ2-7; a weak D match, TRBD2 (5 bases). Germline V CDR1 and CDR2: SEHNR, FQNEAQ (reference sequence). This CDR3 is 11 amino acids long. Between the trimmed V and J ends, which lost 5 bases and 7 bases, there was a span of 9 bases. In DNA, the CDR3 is TGTGCCAGCAGCCCCGGCGGGGAGCAGTACTTC. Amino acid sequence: CASSPGGEQYF. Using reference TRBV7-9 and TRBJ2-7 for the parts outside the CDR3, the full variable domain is DTGVSQNPRHKITKRGQNVTFRCDPISEHNRLYWYRQTLGQGPEFLTYFQNEAQLEKSRLLSDRFSAERPKGSFSTLEIQRTEQGDSAMYLCASSPGGEQYFGPGTRLTVT.

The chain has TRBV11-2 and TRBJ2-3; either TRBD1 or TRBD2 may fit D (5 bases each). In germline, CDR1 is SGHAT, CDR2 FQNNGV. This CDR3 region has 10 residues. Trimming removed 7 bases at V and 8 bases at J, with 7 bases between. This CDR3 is CASKGRTQYF. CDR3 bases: TGTGCCAGCAAGGGACGTACGCAGTATTTT.

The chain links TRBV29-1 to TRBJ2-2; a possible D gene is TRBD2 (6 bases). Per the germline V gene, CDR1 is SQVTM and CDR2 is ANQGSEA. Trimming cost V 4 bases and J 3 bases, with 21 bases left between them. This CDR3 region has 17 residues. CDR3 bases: TGCAGCGTTGGTTTAGTGGAGGGGACGGAGTACACCGGGGAGCTGTTTTTT. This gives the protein CSVGLVEGTEYTGELFF.

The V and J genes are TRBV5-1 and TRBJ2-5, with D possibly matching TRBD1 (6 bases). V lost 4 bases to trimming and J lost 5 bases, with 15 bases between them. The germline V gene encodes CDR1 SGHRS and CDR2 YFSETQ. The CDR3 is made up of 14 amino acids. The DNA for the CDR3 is TGCGCCAGCAGCATCGCAGGGGAGTGGGAGACCCAGTACTTC. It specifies CASSIAGEWETQYF.

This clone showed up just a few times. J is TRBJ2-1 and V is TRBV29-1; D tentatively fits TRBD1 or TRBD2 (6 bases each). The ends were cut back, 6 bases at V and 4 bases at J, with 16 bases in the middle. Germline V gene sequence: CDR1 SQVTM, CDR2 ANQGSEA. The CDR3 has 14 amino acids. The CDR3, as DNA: TGCAGCGTGGCGGGACACCCGTCGTACAATGAGCAGTTCTTC. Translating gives CSVAGHPSYNEQFF.

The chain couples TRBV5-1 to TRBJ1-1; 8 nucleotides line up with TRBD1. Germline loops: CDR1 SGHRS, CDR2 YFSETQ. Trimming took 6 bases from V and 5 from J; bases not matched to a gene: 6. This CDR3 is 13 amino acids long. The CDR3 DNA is TGCGCCAGCACCCCCCAGGGGGCAACTGAAGCTTTCTTT. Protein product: CASTPQGATEAFF.

The CDR3: CASSLKGSSEQYF. CDR3 DNA sequence: TGTGCCAGCAGTTTAAAGGGCAGTAGCGAGCAGTACTTC. This chain links TRBV27 with TRBJ2-7, with unresolved D. Germline-derived CDR1 and CDR2 are MNHEY and SMNVEV (reference sequence). The length of the CDR3 is 13 residues. The V and J ends lost 2 bases and 6 bases respectively, with 11 bases between them.

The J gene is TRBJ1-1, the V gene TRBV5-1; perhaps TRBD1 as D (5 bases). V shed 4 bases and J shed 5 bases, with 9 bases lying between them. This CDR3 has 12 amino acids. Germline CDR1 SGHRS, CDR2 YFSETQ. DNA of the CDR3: TGCGCCAGCAGCCTGGGACGGACTGAAGCTTTCTTT. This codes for CASSLGRTEAFF.

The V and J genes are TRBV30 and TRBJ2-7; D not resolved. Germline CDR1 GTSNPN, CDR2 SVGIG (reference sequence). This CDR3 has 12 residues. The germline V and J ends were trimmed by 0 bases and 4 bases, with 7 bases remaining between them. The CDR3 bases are TGTGCCTGGAGTGTATCCGTTTACGAGCAGTACTTC. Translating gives CAWSVSVYEQYF.

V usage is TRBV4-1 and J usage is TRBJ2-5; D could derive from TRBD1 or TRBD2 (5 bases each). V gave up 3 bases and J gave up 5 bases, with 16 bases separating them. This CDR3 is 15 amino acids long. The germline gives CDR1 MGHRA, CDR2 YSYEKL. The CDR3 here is CASSQTGTAAETQYF. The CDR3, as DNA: TGCGCCAGCAGCCAGACCGGGACGGCCGCGGAGACCCAGTACTTC.

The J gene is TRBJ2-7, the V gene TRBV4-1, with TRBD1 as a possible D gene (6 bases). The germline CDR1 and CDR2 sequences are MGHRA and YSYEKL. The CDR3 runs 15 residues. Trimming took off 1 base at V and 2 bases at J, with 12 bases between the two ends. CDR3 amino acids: CASSQGVAGAYEQYF. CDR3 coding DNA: TGCGCCAGCAGCCAAGGGGTTGCAGGGGCCTACGAGCAGTACTTC.

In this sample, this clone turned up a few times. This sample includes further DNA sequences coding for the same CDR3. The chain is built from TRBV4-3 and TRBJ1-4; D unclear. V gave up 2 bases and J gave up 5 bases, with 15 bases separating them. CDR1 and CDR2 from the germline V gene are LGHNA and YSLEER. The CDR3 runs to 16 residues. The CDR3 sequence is CASSQSRWGGNEKLFF. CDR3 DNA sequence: TGCGCCAGCAGCCAATCTAGGTGGGGAGGGAATGAAAAACTGTTTTTT.

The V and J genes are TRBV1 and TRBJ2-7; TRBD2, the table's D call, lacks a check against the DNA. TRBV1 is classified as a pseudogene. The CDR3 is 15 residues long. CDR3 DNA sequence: TGCACCAGCAGCCAGGCGGGGGCCATCTCCTACGAGCAGTACTTC. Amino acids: CTSSQAGAISYEQYF.

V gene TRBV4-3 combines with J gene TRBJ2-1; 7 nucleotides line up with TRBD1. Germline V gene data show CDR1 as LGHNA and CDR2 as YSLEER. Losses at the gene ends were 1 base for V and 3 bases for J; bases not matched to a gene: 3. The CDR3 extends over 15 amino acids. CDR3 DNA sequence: TGCGCCAGCAGCCAAGGACAGGGCCGCTACAATGAGCAGTTCTTC. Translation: CASSQGQGRYNEQFF.

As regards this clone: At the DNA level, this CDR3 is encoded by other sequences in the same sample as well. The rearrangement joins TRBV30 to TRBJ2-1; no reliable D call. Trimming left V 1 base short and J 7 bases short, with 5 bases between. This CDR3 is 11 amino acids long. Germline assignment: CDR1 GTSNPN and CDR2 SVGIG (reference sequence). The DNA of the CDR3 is TGTGCCTGGAGTGGGGGAAATGAGCAGTTCTTC. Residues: CAWSGGNEQFF.

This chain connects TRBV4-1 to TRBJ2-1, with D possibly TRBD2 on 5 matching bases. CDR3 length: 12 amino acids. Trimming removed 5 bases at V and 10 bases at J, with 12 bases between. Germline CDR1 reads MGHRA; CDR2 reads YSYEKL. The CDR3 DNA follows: TGCGCCAGCAGCAGACACGCGGGCGAGCAGTTCTTC. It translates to CASSRHAGEQFF.

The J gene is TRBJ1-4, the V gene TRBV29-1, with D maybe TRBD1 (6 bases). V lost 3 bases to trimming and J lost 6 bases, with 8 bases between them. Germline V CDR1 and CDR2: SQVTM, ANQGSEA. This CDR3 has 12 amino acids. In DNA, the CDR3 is TGCAGCGTTGACAGGGGAGATGAAAAACTGTTTTTT. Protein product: CSVDRGDEKLFF.

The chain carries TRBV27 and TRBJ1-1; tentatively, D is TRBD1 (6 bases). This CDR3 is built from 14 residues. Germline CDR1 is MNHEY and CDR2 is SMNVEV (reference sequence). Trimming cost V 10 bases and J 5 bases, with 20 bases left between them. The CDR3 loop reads CATFTGGAATEAFF. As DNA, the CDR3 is TGTGCCACCTTCACCGGGGGCGCCGCGACTGAAGCTTTCTTT.

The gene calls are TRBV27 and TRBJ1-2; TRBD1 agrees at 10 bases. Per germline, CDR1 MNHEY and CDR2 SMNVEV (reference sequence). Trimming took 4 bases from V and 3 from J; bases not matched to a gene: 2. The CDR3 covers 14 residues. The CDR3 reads CASSSGQGYYGYTF. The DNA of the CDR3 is TGTGCCAGCAGTTCGGGACAGGGGTACTATGGCTACACCTTC.

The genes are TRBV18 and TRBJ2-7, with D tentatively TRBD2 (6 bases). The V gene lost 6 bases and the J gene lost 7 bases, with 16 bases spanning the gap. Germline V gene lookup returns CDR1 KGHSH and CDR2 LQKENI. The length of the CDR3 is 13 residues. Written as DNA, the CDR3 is TGTGCCAGCTCTCCCCCGGGAGAAAGGGAGCAGTACTTC. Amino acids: CASSPPGEREQYF. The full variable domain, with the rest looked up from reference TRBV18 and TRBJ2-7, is NAGVMQNPRHLVRRRGQEARLRCSPMKGHSHVYWYRQLPEEGLKFMVYLQKENIIDESGMPKERFSAEFPKEGPSILRIQQVVRGDSAAYFCASSPPGEREQYFGPGTRLTVT.

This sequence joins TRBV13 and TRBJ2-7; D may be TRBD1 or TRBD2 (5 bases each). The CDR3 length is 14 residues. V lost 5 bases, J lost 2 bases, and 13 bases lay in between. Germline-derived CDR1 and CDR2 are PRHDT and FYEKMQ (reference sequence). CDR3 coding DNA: TGTGCCAGCAGCCCCGAGGGACCGACCTACGAGCAGTACTTC. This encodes CASSPEGPTYEQYF.

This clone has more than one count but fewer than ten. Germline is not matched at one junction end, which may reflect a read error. The chain's CDR3 is CASSDSGPYSEQFF. Here the CDR3 DNA reads TGTGCCAGCAGTGATTCGGGTCCCTACAGTGAGCAGTTCTTC. The gene calls are TRBV2 and TRBJ2-1; no firm D call. Germline V CDR1 and CDR2: SNHLY, FYNNEI. The CDR3 consists of 14 residues.

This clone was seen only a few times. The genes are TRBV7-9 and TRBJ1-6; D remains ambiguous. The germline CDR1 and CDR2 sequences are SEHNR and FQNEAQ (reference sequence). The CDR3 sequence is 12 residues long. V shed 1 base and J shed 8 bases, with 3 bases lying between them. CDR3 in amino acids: CASSLGHSPLHF. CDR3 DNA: TGTGCCAGCAGCTTAGGCCATTCACCCCTCCACTTT.

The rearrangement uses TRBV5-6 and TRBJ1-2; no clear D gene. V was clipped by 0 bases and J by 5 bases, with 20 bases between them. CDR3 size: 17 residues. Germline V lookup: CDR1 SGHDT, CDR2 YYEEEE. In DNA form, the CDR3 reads TGTGCCAGCAGCTTGGCTGGGGAGGGTACACCTGAATATGGCTACACCTTC. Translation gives CASSLAGEGTPEYGYTF.